This T cell receptor (beta chain) derives from a study of T cell changes during pregnancy in multiple sclerosis. Per germline, CDR1 LGHNA and CDR2 YNFKEQ. The V end was cut by 3 bases, the J end by 1 base, with 9 bases between. The CDR3 covers 14 residues. The repertoire was sequenced with immunoSEQ multiplex PCR; TCRdb's copy has only in-frame clones and lacks some. The table includes roughly 30,000 clones, about 89% detected once. The V and J genes are TRBV4-2 and TRBJ1-2, with a tentative D call TRBD1 (6 bases). The TCR comes from a female donor in good health, enrolled as a control in a pregnancy study. The input for sequencing was CD4+ T cells from peripheral blood mononuclear cells, taken in the first trimester of pregnancy. CDR3 residues: CASSHVDSNYGYTF. The CDR3 bases are TGTGCCAGCAGCCATGTGGACAGTAACTATGGCTACACCTTC.